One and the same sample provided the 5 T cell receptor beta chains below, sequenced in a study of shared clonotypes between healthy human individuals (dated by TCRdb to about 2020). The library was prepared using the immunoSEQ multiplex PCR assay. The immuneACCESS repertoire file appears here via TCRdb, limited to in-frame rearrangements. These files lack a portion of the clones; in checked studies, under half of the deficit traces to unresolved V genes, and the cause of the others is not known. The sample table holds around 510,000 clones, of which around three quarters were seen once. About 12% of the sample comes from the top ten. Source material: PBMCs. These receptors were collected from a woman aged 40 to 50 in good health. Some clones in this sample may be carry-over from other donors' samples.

CDR3 in amino acids: CASSPAGGSYNEQFF. DNA for the CDR3: TGTGCCAGCAGCCCGGCGGGGGGCTCCTACAATGAGCAGTTCTTC. The J gene is TRBJ2-1, the V gene TRBV6-6; 8 nucleotides line up with TRBD2. Germline assignment: CDR1 MNHNY and CDR2 SVGAGI (reference sequence). The CDR3 runs 15 residues. V lost 6 bases and J lost 0; bases outside the gene matches: 4.

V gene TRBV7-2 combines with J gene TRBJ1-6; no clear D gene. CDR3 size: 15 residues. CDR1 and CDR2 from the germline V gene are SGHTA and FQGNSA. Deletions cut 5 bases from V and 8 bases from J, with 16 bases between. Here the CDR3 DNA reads TGTGCCAGCAGCCCGCAGGCGGGTAGCCATTCACCCCTCCACTTT. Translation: CASSPQAGSHSPLHF. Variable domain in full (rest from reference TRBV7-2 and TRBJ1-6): GAGVSQSPSNKVTEKGKDVELRCDPISGHTALYWYRQSLGQGLEFLIYFQGNSAPDKSGLPSDRFSAERTGGSVSTLTIQRTQQEDSAVYLCASSPQAGSHSPLHFGNGTRLTVT.

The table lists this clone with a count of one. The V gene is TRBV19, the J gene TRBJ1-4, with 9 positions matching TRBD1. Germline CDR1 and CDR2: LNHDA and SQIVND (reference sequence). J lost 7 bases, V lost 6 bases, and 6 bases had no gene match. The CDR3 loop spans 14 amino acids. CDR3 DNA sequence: TGTGCCAGTAGACCACAGGGGGCGGCTGAAAAACTGTTTTTT. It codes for CASRPQGAAEKLFF.

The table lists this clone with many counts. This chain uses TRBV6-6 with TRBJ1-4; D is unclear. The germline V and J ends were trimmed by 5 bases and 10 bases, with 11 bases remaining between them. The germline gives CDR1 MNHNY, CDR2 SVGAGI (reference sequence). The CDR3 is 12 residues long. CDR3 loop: CASSLTAGKLFF. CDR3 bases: TGTGCCAGCAGTCTGACGGCGGGAAAACTGTTTTTT.

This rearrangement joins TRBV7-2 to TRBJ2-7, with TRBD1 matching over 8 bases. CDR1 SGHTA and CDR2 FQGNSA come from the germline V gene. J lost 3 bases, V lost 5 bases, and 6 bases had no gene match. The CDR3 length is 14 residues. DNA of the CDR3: TGTGCCAGCAGCCCAGGGACAGGAAACTACGAGCAGTACTTC. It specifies CASSPGTGNYEQYF.